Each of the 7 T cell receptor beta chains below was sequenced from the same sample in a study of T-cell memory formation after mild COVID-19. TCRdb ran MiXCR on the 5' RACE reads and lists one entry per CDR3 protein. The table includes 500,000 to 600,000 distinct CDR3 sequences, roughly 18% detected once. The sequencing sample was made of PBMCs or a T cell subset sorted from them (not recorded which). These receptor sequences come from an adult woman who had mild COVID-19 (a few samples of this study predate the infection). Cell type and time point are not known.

This CDR3 reads CASSPDRGNLNQPQHF. CDR3 nucleotide sequence: TGTGCCAGCTCACCGGACAGGGGGAATCTCAATCAGCCCCAGCATTTT. V usage is TRBV18 and J usage is TRBJ1-5; 10 bases line up with TRBD1. CDR3 length equals 16 residues. Trimming cost V 3 bases and J 3 bases; bases outside gene matches: 5. Per the germline V gene, CDR1 is KGHSH and CDR2 is LQKENI.

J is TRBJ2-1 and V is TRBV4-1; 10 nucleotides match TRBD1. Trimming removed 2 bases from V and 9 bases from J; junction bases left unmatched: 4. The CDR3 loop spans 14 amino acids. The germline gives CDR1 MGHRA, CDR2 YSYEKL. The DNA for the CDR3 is TGCGCCAGCAGCCAATGGGACAGGGGAGGTGAGCAGTTCTTC. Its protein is CASSQWDRGGEQFF.

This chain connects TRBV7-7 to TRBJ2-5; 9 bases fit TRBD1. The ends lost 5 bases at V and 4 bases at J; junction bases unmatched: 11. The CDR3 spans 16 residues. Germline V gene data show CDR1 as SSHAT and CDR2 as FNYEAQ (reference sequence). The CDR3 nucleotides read TGTGCCAGCAGCCCCGGGACAGGGAAAGGTGCAGAGACCCAGTACTTC. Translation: CASSPGTGKGAETQYF.

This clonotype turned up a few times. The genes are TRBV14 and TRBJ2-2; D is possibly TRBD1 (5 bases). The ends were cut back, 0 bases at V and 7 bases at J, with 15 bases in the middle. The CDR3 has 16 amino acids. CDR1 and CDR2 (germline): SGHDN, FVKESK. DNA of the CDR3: TGTGCCAGCAGCCAAGAACCAGACAGACGGAGCGGGGAGCTGTTTTTT. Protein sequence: CASSQEPDRRSGELFF.

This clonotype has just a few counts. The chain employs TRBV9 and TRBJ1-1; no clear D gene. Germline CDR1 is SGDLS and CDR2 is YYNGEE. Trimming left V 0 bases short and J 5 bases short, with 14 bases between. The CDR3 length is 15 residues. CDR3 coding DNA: TGTGCCAGCAGCGTAGTTCAGGCCCCGGGTACTGAAGCTTTCTTT. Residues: CASSVVQAPGTEAFF.

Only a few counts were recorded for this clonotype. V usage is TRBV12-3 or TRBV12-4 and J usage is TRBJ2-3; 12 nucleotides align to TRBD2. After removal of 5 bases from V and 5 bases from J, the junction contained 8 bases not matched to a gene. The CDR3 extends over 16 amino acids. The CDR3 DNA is TGTGCCAGCAGTCCCCGACTAGCGGGAGCTGTAGATACGCAGTATTTT. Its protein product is CASSPRLAGAVDTQYF.

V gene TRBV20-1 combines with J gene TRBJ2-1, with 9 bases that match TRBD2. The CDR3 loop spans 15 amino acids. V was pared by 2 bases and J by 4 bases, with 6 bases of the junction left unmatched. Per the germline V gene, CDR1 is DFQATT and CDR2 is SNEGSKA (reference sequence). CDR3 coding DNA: TGCAGTGCTAGACTAGCGGGGTTTTTATACAATGAGCAGTTCTTC. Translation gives CSARLAGFLYNEQFF.